Presented here are 15 T cell receptor beta chains from one specimen sequenced in a study of cytomegalovirus exposure and HLA in healthy donors. Primers: 60 Vbeta forward and 13 Jbeta reverse. Produced via immunoSEQ multiplex PCR; TCRdb's table is partial and in-frame only. Among some 30,000 clones, around 40% were seen once, and the ten largest hold about 2%. Sequencing input: PBMCs. These receptor sequences come from a woman aged 50 to 65 in good health and CMV-seronegative.

The J gene is TRBJ2-7, the V gene TRBV4-1; D is ambiguous. With 0 bases removed from V and 4 bases from J, the gap between germline ends came to 16 bases. The CDR3 is 16 amino acids. Germline V gene lookup returns CDR1 MGHRA and CDR2 YSYEKL. This chain's CDR3 is CASSQEPGGYLYEQYF. CDR3 DNA: TGCGCCAGCAGCCAAGAGCCCGGCGGCTACCTTTACGAGCAGTACTTC.

The genes are TRBV30 and TRBJ1-2, with D perhaps TRBD1 (5 bases). The CDR3 runs 14 residues. The V and J ends lost 0 bases and 2 bases respectively, with 10 bases between them. Germline lookup yields CDR1 GTSNPN and CDR2 SVGIG (reference sequence). CDR3 nucleotide sequence: TGTGCCTGGAGTGTACTGGGGCAGAACTATGGCTACACCTTC. Encoded protein: CAWSVLGQNYGYTF.

The genes are TRBV5-1 and TRBJ2-7, with 13 bases lining up with TRBD2. Trimming took 4 bases from V and 2 from J; bases not matched to a gene: 3. CDR1 is SGHRS, CDR2 YFSETQ, per germline. The CDR3 consists of 15 residues. The CDR3 nucleotides read TGCGCCAGCAGCGAAGGGACTAGCGGGACCTACGAGCAGTACTTC. It encodes CASSEGTSGTYEQYF.

The chain carries TRBV5-1 and TRBJ2-1; 13 bases line up with TRBD2. Per germline, CDR1 SGHRS and CDR2 YFSETQ. Unmatched junction bases numbered 3, after V lost 4 bases and J lost 5 bases. The CDR3 length is 15 residues. CDR3 nucleotide sequence: TGCGCCAGCAGCCGAACTAGCGGGAGGGACAATGAGCAGTTCTTC. Protein sequence: CASSRTSGRDNEQFF.

The chain uses TRBV5-1 and TRBJ2-1, with D tentatively TRBD2 (5 bases). Trimming removed 4 bases at V and 4 bases at J, with 12 bases between. The CDR3 is 14 amino acids. Looked up from germline, CDR1 is SGHRS and CDR2 is YFSETQ. In DNA form, the CDR3 reads TGCGCCAGCAGCCTGGATTCGGGGTACAATGAGCAGTTCTTC. This translates into CASSLDSGYNEQFF.

The V gene is TRBV7-3, the J gene TRBJ2-6; D remains unclear. The CDR3 contains 14 residues. With 5 bases removed from V and 3 bases from J, the gap between germline ends came to 8 bases. Germline V lookup: CDR1 SGHTA, CDR2 FQGTGA. The CDR3 here is CASSLPGGANVLTF. In nucleotides, the CDR3 is TGTGCCAGCAGCCTCCCGGGTGGGGCCAACGTCCTGACTTTC. Drawing the rest from reference TRBV7-3 and TRBJ2-6, the complete variable domain is GAGVSQTPSNKVTEKGKYVELRCDPISGHTALYWYRQSLGQGPEFLIYFQGTGAADDSGLPNDRFFAVRPEGSVSTLKIQRTERGDSAVYLCASSLPGGANVLTFGAGSRLTVL.

The rearrangement links TRBV13 to TRBJ2-1; possibly TRBD1 for D (6 bases). Germline V gives CDR1 PRHDT, CDR2 FYEKMQ (reference sequence). This CDR3 contains 20 residues. Trimming took off 5 bases at V and 3 bases at J, with 29 bases between the two ends. For the CDR3, the DNA is TGTGCCAGCAGCCCTCGGACAGTCCCGTCCACTAAGGTCTACTACAATGAGCAGTTCTTC. Residues: CASSPRTVPSTKVYYNEQFF.

The chain joins TRBV5-1 to TRBJ2-7; a weak D match, TRBD2 (5 bases). Trimming removed 1 base at V and 1 base at J, with 12 bases between. Germline values: CDR1 SGHRS, CDR2 YFSETQ. The CDR3 loop spans 15 amino acids. For the CDR3, the DNA is TGCGCCAGCAGCTTGAGAGGGAGTGGGTCCTACGAGCAGTACTTC. Translation: CASSLRGSGSYEQYF.

This clone has more than one count but fewer than ten. The V call is TRBV27, the J call TRBJ1-2, with D perhaps matching TRBD1 (5 bases). Germline CDR1 reads MNHEY; CDR2 reads SMNVEV (reference sequence). The V and J ends lost 2 bases and 2 bases respectively, with 9 bases between them. This CDR3 is built from 14 residues. CDR3 region: CASSLKAGNYGYTF. The CDR3 DNA follows: TGTGCCAGCAGTTTAAAAGCAGGGAACTATGGCTACACCTTC.

This clone was counted between two and nine times. The CDR3 DNA sequence: TGCGCCAGCAGCCACCGTAGCGGGGGGGCGCAAGAGACCCAGTACTTC. This sequence encodes CASSHRSGGAQETQYF. The chain couples TRBV4-1 to TRBJ2-5, with 11 bases identical to TRBD2. Per germline, CDR1 MGHRA and CDR2 YSYEKL. V dropped 3 bases and J dropped 2; count of bases not matched to a gene: 5. The CDR3 runs to 16 residues.

This clone was observed a few times. The rearrangement links TRBV6-1 to TRBJ2-1, with D perhaps TRBD2 (5 bases). The V and J ends lost 11 bases and 0 bases respectively, with 14 bases between them. The length of the CDR3 is 14 residues. Germline V gene data show CDR1 as MNHNS and CDR2 as SASEGT. CDR3 nucleotide sequence: TGTGCCGCCTCTAAAGGACTCTCCTACAATGAGCAGTTCTTC. Amino acids: CAASKGLSYNEQFF.

This rearrangement joins TRBV30 to TRBJ2-3; 7 bases map to TRBD2. The CDR3 is 15 residues long. From germline, CDR1 is GTSNPN and CDR2 SVGIG (reference sequence). The J segment lost 1 base and the V segment lost 0 bases, leaving 4 bases of the junction unmatched. CDR3 sequence (DNA): TGTGCCTGGAGTGTACGCGGGAGAGGCACAGATACGCAGTATTTT. This translates into CAWSVRGRGTDTQYF. Supplemented by reference TRBV30 and TRBJ2-3, the full variable domain reads SQTIHQWPATLVQPVGSPLSLECTVEGTSNPNLYWYRQAAGRGLQLLFYSVGIGQISSEVPQNLSASRPQDRQFILSSKKLLLSDSGFYLCAWSVRGRGTDTQYFGPGTRLTVL.

Only one count was recorded for this clone. The V and J genes are TRBV7-6 and TRBJ2-1; 15 positions match TRBD2. The germline V gene has CDR1 SGHVS and CDR2 FNYEAQ. The junction had 2 bases not matched to a gene; V was cut back by 5 bases and J by 9 bases. This CDR3 contains 14 residues. The CDR3 is CASSRTSGGGEQFF. The CDR3 coding sequence is TGTGCCAGCAGCCGGACTAGCGGGGGGGGTGAGCAGTTCTTC.

The chain links TRBV5-1 to TRBJ1-1; TRBD1 might be the D (6 bases). CDR1 and CDR2 (germline): SGHRS, YFSETQ. This CDR3 has 13 residues. V gave up 3 bases and J gave up 5 bases, with 11 bases separating them. CDR3 region: CASSSQGRTEAFF. CDR3 nucleotide sequence: TGCGCCAGCAGCTCACAGGGAAGGACTGAAGCTTTCTTT.

The CDR3 loop is CASSPHLWDRGKWVAYEQYF. Written as DNA, the CDR3 is TGTGCCAGCAGTCCCCACCTCTGGGACAGGGGAAAATGGGTGGCCTACGAGCAGTACTTC. The chain employs TRBV27 and TRBJ2-7; 10 positions agree with TRBD1. The CDR3 sequence is 20 residues long. Germline V gene data show CDR1 as MNHEY and CDR2 as SMNVEV (reference sequence). Germline trimming cut 5 bases from V and 2 bases from J; bases unmatched to any gene: 21.